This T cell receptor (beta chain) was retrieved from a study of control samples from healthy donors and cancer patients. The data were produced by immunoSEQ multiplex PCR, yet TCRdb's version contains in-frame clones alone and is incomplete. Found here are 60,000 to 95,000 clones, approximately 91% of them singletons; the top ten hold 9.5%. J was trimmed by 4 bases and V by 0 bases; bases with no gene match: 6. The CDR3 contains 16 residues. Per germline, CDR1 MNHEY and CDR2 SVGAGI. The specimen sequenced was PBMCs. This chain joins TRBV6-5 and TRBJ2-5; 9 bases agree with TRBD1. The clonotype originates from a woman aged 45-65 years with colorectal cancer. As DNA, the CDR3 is TGTGCCAGCAGTTACTCGACAGGGGGATTGAGAGAGACCCAGTACTTC. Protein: CASSYSTGGLRETQYF.